Below, 21 T cell receptor beta chains from the same sample are listed, as sequenced in a study of cytomegalovirus exposure and HLA in healthy donors. This PCR relied on a set of 60 Vbeta primers and 13 Jbeta primers. The data were produced by immunoSEQ multiplex PCR, yet TCRdb's version contains in-frame clones alone and is incomplete. Its table records approximately 34,000 clones. Sequencing was done on a sample of PBMCs. Receptors were obtained from a woman aged 40 to 50 in good health and CMV-seropositive.

J is TRBJ2-2 and V is TRBV2, with D unclear. Germline loops: CDR1 SNHLY, CDR2 FYNNEI. Trimming took off 5 bases at V and 4 bases at J, with 14 bases between the two ends. The CDR3 contains 15 residues. The CDR3 loop reads CASSYSPPSTGELFF. In DNA, the CDR3 is TGTGCCAGCAGTTATTCTCCCCCGAGCACCGGGGAGCTGTTTTTT.

This rearrangement joins TRBV7-2 to TRBJ2-1; D unclear. Trimming removed 5 bases at V and 10 bases at J, with 18 bases between. The CDR3 contains 14 residues. Germline loops: CDR1 SGHTA, CDR2 FQGNSA. DNA for the CDR3: TGTGCCAGCAGCCCCCGAACCGAATCCGGGGAGCAGTTCTTC. This codes for CASSPRTESGEQFF.

The V call is TRBV27, the J call TRBJ1-5, with 8 bases matching TRBD1. Per germline, CDR1 MNHEY and CDR2 SMNVEV (reference sequence). The ends lost 3 bases at V and 3 bases at J; junction bases unmatched: 7. The CDR3 is 16 residues long. The CDR3 nucleotides are TGTGCCAGCAGTTTGCTTGGACAGGGAGTCAATCAGCCCCAGCATTTT. Its translation: CASSLLGQGVNQPQHF.

The chain carries TRBV30 and TRBJ2-5; TRBD1 agrees at 7 bases. Germline-derived CDR1 and CDR2 are GTSNPN and SVGIG (reference sequence). V gave up 4 bases and J gave up 5 bases; unmatched junction bases: 13. The CDR3 is made up of 15 amino acids. CDR3 protein: CAWTRTGGNGETQYF. In DNA form, the CDR3 reads TGTGCCTGGACCCGGACAGGCGGAAATGGGGAGACCCAGTACTTC.

The chain joins TRBV7-3 to TRBJ1-1; a weak D match, TRBD1 (6 bases). The length of the CDR3 is 15 residues. Trimming took off 2 bases at V and 3 bases at J, with 13 bases between the two ends. From germline, CDR1 is SGHTA and CDR2 FQGTGA. Here the CDR3 reads CASSLQGRGDTEAFF. CDR3 coding DNA: TGTGCCAGCAGCTTACAGGGGAGAGGGGACACTGAAGCTTTCTTT. Drawing the rest from reference TRBV7-3 and TRBJ1-1, the complete variable domain is GAGVSQTPSNKVTEKGKYVELRCDPISGHTALYWYRQSLGQGPEFLIYFQGTGAADDSGLPNDRFFAVRPEGSVSTLKIQRTERGDSAVYLCASSLQGRGDTEAFFGQGTRLTVV.

The chain combines TRBV5-5 with TRBJ2-7, with 9 bases aligning to TRBD2. This CDR3 comprises 16 residues. CDR1 and CDR2 from the germline V gene are SGHKS and YYEKEE (reference sequence). Unmatched junction bases numbered 14, after V lost 6 bases and J lost 4 bases. The CDR3 region has the DNA TGTGCCAGCAATCCCCCGGGGAGCGGGGGGTGGTACGAGCAGTACTTC. Its translation is CASNPPGSGGWYEQYF.

This sequence joins TRBV7-2 and TRBJ1-1; 9 bases line up with TRBD1. The CDR3 extends over 14 amino acids. V was pared by 5 bases and J by 8 bases, with 9 bases of the junction left unmatched. Germline loops: CDR1 SGHTA, CDR2 FQGNSA. This chain's CDR3 is CASSLDRGPIEAFF. CDR3 in DNA: TGTGCCAGCAGCCTGGACAGGGGCCCGATAGAAGCTTTCTTT. The entire variable domain, with the rest obtained from reference TRBV7-2 and TRBJ1-1, is as follows: GAGVSQSPSNKVTEKGKDVELRCDPISGHTALYWYRQSLGQGLEFLIYFQGNSAPDKSGLPSDRFSAERTGGSVSTLTIQRTQQEDSAVYLCASSLDRGPIEAFFGQGTRLTVV.

This chain joins TRBV4-3 and TRBJ1-1; no firm D call. Trimming cost V 2 bases and J 0 bases, with 7 bases left between them. The germline V gene encodes CDR1 LGHNA and CDR2 YSLEER. CDR3 length: 14 amino acids. The CDR3 reads CASSQNLMNTEAFF. The CDR3 region has the DNA TGCGCCAGCAGCCAAAACTTAATGAACACTGAAGCTTTCTTT.

The V and J genes are TRBV9 and TRBJ2-3, with D maybe TRBD2 (6 bases). The V gene's germline CDR1 is SGDLS and CDR2 YYNGEE. With 4 bases removed from V and 0 bases from J, the gap between germline ends came to 21 bases. The CDR3 is 18 amino acids. This chain's CDR3 is CASSSGGLDGGSTDTQYF. The CDR3 DNA follows: TGTGCCAGCAGCTCCGGAGGTTTAGACGGGGGTAGCACAGATACGCAGTATTTT.

The chain combines TRBV5-1 with TRBJ2-3; D is possibly TRBD2 (7 bases). The CDR3 runs to 14 residues. The germline CDR1 and CDR2 sequences are SGHRS and YFSETQ. The V end lost 4 bases, the J end lost 7 bases, and 16 bases lay between the germline ends. In DNA, the CDR3 is TGCGCCAGCAGCCAAGGGGGGGGCACCAATACGCAGTATTTT. Translation gives CASSQGGGTNTQYF.

This chain connects TRBV2 to TRBJ2-7, with 8 bases fitting TRBD2. The CDR3 sequence is 13 residues long. Germline V lookup: CDR1 SNHLY, CDR2 FYNNEI. J gave up 2 bases and V 6 bases, and 3 bases lay outside the gene matches. The CDR3 protein is CASRREETYEQYF. The CDR3 coding sequence is TGTGCCAGCAGGCGGGAGGAGACCTACGAGCAGTACTTC.

This chain joins TRBV25-1 and TRBJ1-2, with D perhaps matching TRBD1 (5 bases). The CDR3 is made up of 14 amino acids. Trimming took 0 bases from V and 3 from J, leaving 8 bases between them. In germline, CDR1 is MGHDK, CDR2 SYGVNS. The CDR3 protein is CASSEYGRDYGYTF. In DNA form, the CDR3 reads TGTGCCAGCAGTGAATATGGCAGGGACTATGGCTACACCTTC.

The chain recombines TRBV11-2 with TRBJ2-7; 8 bases match TRBD1. With V trimmed by 5 bases and J by 2 bases, 5 bases remained unmatched. Germline lookup yields CDR1 SGHAT and CDR2 FQNNGV. The length of the CDR3 is 14 residues. Here the CDR3 reads CASSGDRLTYEQYF. CDR3 in DNA: TGTGCCAGCAGCGGGGACAGGCTCACCTACGAGCAGTACTTC.

The chain carries TRBV2 and TRBJ2-1; 10 nucleotides match TRBD2. The V segment lost 8 bases and the J segment 5 bases; nucleotides outside the gene matches: 6. The CDR3 length is 14 residues. CDR1 and CDR2 from the germline V gene are SNHLY and FYNNEI. The CDR3 nucleotides read TGTGCCAGCCGACTAGCGGGCATTAACAATGAGCAGTTCTTC. It translates to CASRLAGINNEQFF.

J is TRBJ2-2 and V is TRBV2, with D possibly matching TRBD2 (6 bases). The V end was cut by 7 bases, the J end by 1 base, with 16 bases between. The CDR3 extends over 16 amino acids. Germline V gene data show CDR1 as SNHLY and CDR2 as FYNNEI. The CDR3 sequence: CASTLAGLRNTGELFF. CDR3 DNA sequence: TGTGCCAGCACTCTGGCGGGACTGAGGAACACCGGGGAGCTGTTTTTT.

The chain joins TRBV7-2 to TRBJ2-7; 9 bases are shared with TRBD2. Trimming removed 5 bases from V and 1 base from J; junction bases left unmatched: 6. This CDR3 spans 15 amino acids. Germline V lookup: CDR1 SGHTA, CDR2 FQGNSA. The CDR3 nucleotides read TGTGCCAGCAGCACCGCTAGCGGGAATTCCTACGAGCAGTACTTC. Translating it yields CASSTASGNSYEQYF.

The chain joins TRBV2 to TRBJ2-1, with D possibly TRBD2 on 6 matching bases. V was cut by 4 bases and J by 3 bases, with 13 bases left in between. The CDR3 consists of 15 residues. Germline-derived CDR1 and CDR2 are SNHLY and FYNNEI. The CDR3 spells CASSGGRRYYNEQFF. CDR3 nucleotides: TGTGCCAGCAGTGGGGGGAGGCGATACTACAATGAGCAGTTCTTC.

The J gene is TRBJ2-7, the V gene TRBV5-6, with TRBD1 as a possible D gene (6 bases). CDR1 SGHDT and CDR2 YYEEEE come from the germline V gene. This CDR3 comprises 14 residues. Trimming took 4 bases from V and 2 from J, leaving 13 bases between them. The CDR3 DNA is TGTGCCAGCAGCAGAGGCACAGGGCCCTACGAGCAGTACTTC. This gives the protein CASSRGTGPYEQYF. Variable domain in full (rest from reference TRBV5-6 and TRBJ2-7): DAGVTQSPTHLIKTRGQQVTLRCSPKSGHDTVSWYQQALGQGPQFIFQYYEEEERQRGNFPDRFSGHQFPNYSSELNVNALLLGDSALYLCASSRGTGPYEQYFGPGTRLTVT.

This rearrangement joins TRBV5-1 to TRBJ2-7; 9 bases agree with TRBD2. Germline CDR1 is SGHRS and CDR2 is YFSETQ. This CDR3 comprises 15 residues. The V and J ends lost 4 bases and 2 bases, in that order; junction bases with no gene match: 7. This CDR3 is CASSPGAGGTYEQYF. The CDR3 nucleotides are TGCGCCAGCAGCCCGGGGGCGGGGGGGACCTACGAGCAGTACTTC.

The J gene is TRBJ1-1, the V gene TRBV6-1; 9 positions agree with TRBD1. J gave up 3 bases and V 5 bases, and 7 bases lay outside the gene matches. The germline V gene encodes CDR1 MNHNS and CDR2 SASEGT. This CDR3 contains 15 residues. The DNA of the CDR3 is TGTGCCAGCAGTACAGGGGGCGCGGGTGACACTGAAGCTTTCTTT. Amino acids: CASSTGGAGDTEAFF.

CDR3 DNA: TGCGCCAGCAGCTCCGAAAGCTTCTACGAGCAGTACTTC. It yields the protein CASSSESFYEQYF. This rearrangement joins TRBV5-1 to TRBJ2-7; D call uncertain. From germline, CDR1 is SGHRS and CDR2 YFSETQ. Trimming took off 3 bases at V and 3 bases at J, with 10 bases between the two ends. The CDR3 consists of 13 residues. The whole variable domain, remainder taken from reference TRBV5-1 and TRBJ2-7, is KAGVTQTPRYLIKTRGQQVTLSCSPISGHRSVSWYQQTPGQGLQFLFEYFSETQRNKGNFPGRFSGRQFSNSRSEMNVSTLELGDSALYLCASSSESFYEQYFGPGTRLTVT.